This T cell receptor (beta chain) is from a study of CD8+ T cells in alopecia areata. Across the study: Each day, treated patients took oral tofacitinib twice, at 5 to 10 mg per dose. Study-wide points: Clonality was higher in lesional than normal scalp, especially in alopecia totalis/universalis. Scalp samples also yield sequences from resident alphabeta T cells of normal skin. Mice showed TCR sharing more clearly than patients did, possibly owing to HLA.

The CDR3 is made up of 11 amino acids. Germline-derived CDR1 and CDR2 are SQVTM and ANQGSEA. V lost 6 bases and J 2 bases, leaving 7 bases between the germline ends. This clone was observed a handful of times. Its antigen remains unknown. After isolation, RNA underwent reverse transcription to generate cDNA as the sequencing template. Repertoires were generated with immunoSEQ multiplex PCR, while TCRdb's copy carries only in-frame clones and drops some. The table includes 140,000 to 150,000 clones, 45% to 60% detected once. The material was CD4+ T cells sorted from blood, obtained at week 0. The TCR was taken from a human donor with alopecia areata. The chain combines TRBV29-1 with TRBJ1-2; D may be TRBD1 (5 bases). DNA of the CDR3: TGCAGCGTGGGACGGAACTATGGCTACACCTTC. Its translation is CSVGRNYGYTF.